This TCR beta chain was retrieved from a study of OX40 agonist ivuxolimab in advanced cancers. Cycle 7 day 1, cycle 4 day 1, and baseline were the timepoints at which blood was sampled. Profiled with immunoSEQ multiplex PCR; TCRdb holds only in-frame clones, not every one. The table includes 60,000 or so clones, over 80% detected once. V shed 0 bases and J shed 0 bases, with 3 bases lying between them. Germline values: CDR1 MGHRA, CDR2 YSYEKL. CDR3 length: 14 amino acids. The sequence derives from an adult with an advanced solid tumor such as melanoma, head and neck, liver or kidney cancer. Sequences were derived from CD4+ or CD8+ T cells sorted from blood, sampled in a trial of the OX40 agonist ivuxolimab. The V and J genes are TRBV4-1 and TRBJ1-3; D not resolved. The CDR3 reads CASSQDHSGNTIYF. The CDR3 bases are TGCGCCAGCAGCCAAGACCACTCTGGAAACACCATATATTTT.